These 12 T cell receptor beta chains came from one sample sequenced in a study of blood T cell repertoires in COVID-19. Sequencing was performed with immunoSEQ multiplex PCR; in TCRdb, only in-frame clones are kept and a portion is missing. This table has 15,000 to 20,000 clones, 88% appearing once. Source material: peripheral blood. The receptors derive from a human donor in a cohort sampled during active COVID-19.

This chain joins TRBV6-5 and TRBJ1-3; 8 bases map to TRBD1. This CDR3 comprises 16 residues. Germline CDR1 reads MNHEY; CDR2 reads SVGAGI. V dropped 3 bases and J dropped 7; count of bases not matched to a gene: 11. This CDR3 reads CASSYDIQGAWNTIYF. Here the CDR3 DNA reads TGTGCCAGCAGTTATGATATTCAGGGGGCCTGGAACACCATATATTTT.

In its sample, this clone was seen a few times. The rearrangement links TRBV27 to TRBJ2-7; perhaps TRBD1 as D (5 bases). From germline, CDR1 is MNHEY and CDR2 SMNVEV (reference sequence). There are 13 residues in the CDR3. V lost 4 bases to trimming and J lost 4 bases, with 11 bases between them. CDR3 in amino acids: CASSSGPGYEQYF. The CDR3 DNA reads as TGTGCCAGCAGTTCAGGACCAGGGTACGAGCAGTACTTC.

The chain recombines TRBV7-9 with TRBJ2-7; 8 bases align to TRBD2. The CDR3 length is 15 residues. Germline V CDR1 and CDR2: SEHNR, FQNEAQ (reference sequence). J lost 3 bases, V lost 3 bases, and 7 bases had no gene match. The CDR3 DNA reads TGTGCCAGCAGCTTGGGCGGGGGGTCCCACTACGAGCAGTACTTC. It codes for CASSLGGGSHYEQYF.

The sample holds one count of this clone. The CDR3, as DNA: TGTGCCAGCAGCGGCACTAGCGGGCTCACGGGAGAGCAGTTCTTC. It specifies CASSGTSGLTGEQFF. V usage is TRBV9 and J usage is TRBJ2-1, with 9 bases identical to TRBD2. With 3 bases clipped from V and 10 bases from J, the junction kept 11 bases outside the gene matches. CDR1 is SGDLS and CDR2 is YYNGEE in the germline V gene. There are 15 residues in the CDR3.

The chain employs TRBV9 and TRBJ2-7, with TRBD2 matching over 8 bases. The CDR3 covers 16 residues. Unmatched junction bases numbered 9, after V lost 2 bases and J lost 2 bases. CDR1 SGDLS and CDR2 YYNGEE come from the germline V gene. The CDR3 DNA is TGTGCCAGCAGCGTTGCCAGCGGGGGCCAACCCTACGAGCAGTACTTC. Its protein product is CASSVASGGQPYEQYF. Filled out from reference TRBV9 and TRBJ2-7, the complete variable domain reads DSGVTQTPKHLITATGQRVTLRCSPRSGDLSVYWYQQSLDQGLQFLIQYYNGEERAKGNILERFSAQQFPDLHSELNLSSLELGDSALYFCASSVASGGQPYEQYFGPGTRLTVT.

The rearrangement joins TRBV19 to TRBJ1-5, with D possibly matching TRBD1 (5 bases). Trimming took 1 base from V and 5 from J, leaving 12 bases between them. Germline assignment: CDR1 LNHDA and CDR2 SQIVND (reference sequence). The CDR3 loop spans 15 amino acids. The CDR3 reads CASSIAPQGHQPQHF. CDR3 in DNA: TGTGCCAGTAGTATAGCCCCCCAGGGTCATCAGCCCCAGCATTTT.

This clone was found once. This chain links TRBV13 with TRBJ1-2; 11 nucleotides line up with TRBD1. The CDR3 consists of 15 residues. Germline V CDR1 and CDR2: PRHDT, FYEKMQ (reference sequence). The junction had 8 bases not matched to a gene; V was cut back by 5 bases and J by 6 bases. As DNA, the CDR3 is TGTGCCAGCAGCCCATCAGGACAGGGGGCGCATGGCTACACCTTC. This encodes CASSPSGQGAHGYTF.

The V and J genes are TRBV6-6 and TRBJ1-2; 8 nucleotides agree with TRBD1. Germline V gene lookup returns CDR1 MNHNY and CDR2 SVGAGI (reference sequence). The V segment lost 6 bases and the J segment 4 bases; nucleotides outside the gene matches: 7. The CDR3 spans 14 residues. The CDR3 reads CASRDRQGTYGYTF. The CDR3 coding sequence is TGTGCCAGCAGGGACCGACAGGGGACCTATGGCTACACCTTC.

This clone was found once. The V and J genes are TRBV7-2 and TRBJ1-5, with 7 bases lining up with TRBD1. Trimming at V came to 4 bases and at J to 0 bases, leaving 12 bases not matched to a gene. CDR3 length: 18 residues. Germline values: CDR1 SGHTA, CDR2 FQGNSA. CDR3 amino acids: CASSSAPRDSYSNQPQHF. CDR3 nucleotide sequence: TGTGCCAGCAGCTCCGCACCCAGGGACAGCTATAGCAATCAGCCCCAGCATTTT.

The rearrangement links TRBV19 to TRBJ2-2; a possible D gene is TRBD2 (5 bases). V gave up 6 bases and J gave up 5 bases, with 16 bases separating them. This CDR3 is built from 15 residues. CDR1 LNHDA and CDR2 SQIVND come from the germline V gene (reference sequence). The CDR3 loop is CASSPTSTGTGELFF. For the CDR3, the DNA is TGTGCCAGTAGCCCGACGAGTACGGGGACCGGGGAGCTGTTTTTT.

This clone has just one count. The rearrangement uses TRBV7-2 and TRBJ2-1, with 9 bases identical to TRBD2. The CDR3 runs to 14 residues. V was pared by 1 base and J by 8 bases, with 3 bases of the junction left unmatched. Looked up from germline, CDR1 is SGHTA and CDR2 is FQGNSA. For the CDR3, the DNA is TGTGCCAGCAGCTTAGGCTCTAGCGGGGATGAGCAGTTCTTC. Translated, it gives CASSLGSSGDEQFF.

The rearrangement uses TRBV9 and TRBJ2-3; 8 bases map to TRBD1. The germline V gene encodes CDR1 SGDLS and CDR2 YYNGEE. This CDR3 has 16 amino acids. Germline trimming cut 4 bases from V and 5 bases from J; bases unmatched to any gene: 12. As DNA, the CDR3 is TGTGCCAGCAGCACCCAGGGGGCGCGGGGTCTAGATACGCAGTATTTT. Its protein is CASSTQGARGLDTQYF.